This TCR beta chain comes out of a study of chemoradiotherapy in HPV16-positive cancers. Repertoires were generated with immunoSEQ multiplex PCR, while TCRdb's copy carries only in-frame clones and drops some. The table records around 12,000 clones, roughly nine tenths of them present only once. Over chemoradiotherapy, repertoires were sampled more than once. Sequenced here: blood, sampled from a patient who underwent chemoradiotherapy. This TCR came from a human donor with HPV-associated anogenital cancer.

The CDR3 reads CASSPTGAGTYNEQFF. In nucleotides, the CDR3 is TGTGCCAGCAGCCCCACAGGAGCGGGCACCTACAATGAGCAGTTCTTC. The chain employs TRBV4-2 and TRBJ2-1, with a tentative D call TRBD2 (6 bases). The germline CDR1 and CDR2 sequences are LGHNA and YNFKEQ. This CDR3 contains 16 residues. V was cut by 4 bases and J by 2 bases, with 15 bases left in between.